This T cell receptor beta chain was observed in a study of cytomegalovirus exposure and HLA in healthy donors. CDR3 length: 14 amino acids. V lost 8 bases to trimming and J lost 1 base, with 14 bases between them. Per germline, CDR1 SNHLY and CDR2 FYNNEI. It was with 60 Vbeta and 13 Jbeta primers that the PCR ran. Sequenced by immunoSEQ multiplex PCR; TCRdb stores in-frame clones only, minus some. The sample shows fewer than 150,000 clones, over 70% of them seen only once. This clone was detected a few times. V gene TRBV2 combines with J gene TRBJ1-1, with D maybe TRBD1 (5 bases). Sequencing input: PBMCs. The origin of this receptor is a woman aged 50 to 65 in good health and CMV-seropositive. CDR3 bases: TGTGCCAGCGTCCTGGGGAGGGGGAACACTGAAGCTTTCTTT. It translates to CASVLGRGNTEAFF.